The clone carrying this TCR beta chain has a handful of counts. The V gene lost 7 bases and the J gene lost 7 bases, with 11 bases spanning the gap. Germline V gene sequence: CDR1 MNHEY, CDR2 SVGAGI. This CDR3 has 11 residues. The time point was: patch test 1, 2 weeks after DPC sensitization. Specified treatment: therapeutic diphenylcyclopropenone sensitization with weekly scalp DPC. The study enrolled 18 to 70-year-old alopecia patients suitable for DPC. TCRdb re-derived calls from the RACE reads in MiXCR, one entry per CDR3 protein. The repertoire includes some 70,000 distinct CDR3 sequences, around 30% of them detected once, and nearly 9% sits in the top ten. These data originate in a study of human T cells and chemical hapten exposure. On the study more broadly: Patients were given diphenylcyclopropenone on the scalp weekly across the roughly 25-week study.

The source was whole blood, collected in connection with sensitization to the hapten diphenylcyclopropenone (DPC). This TCR derives from a man in his forties with alopecia areata. Some clones in this sample may be carry-over from other donors' samples. This chain joins TRBV6-5 and TRBJ2-7; a weak D match, TRBD2 (5 bases). The CDR3 DNA is TGTGCCAGCACTTTCACGGGGGAGCAGTACTTC. Translating gives CASTFTGEQYF.